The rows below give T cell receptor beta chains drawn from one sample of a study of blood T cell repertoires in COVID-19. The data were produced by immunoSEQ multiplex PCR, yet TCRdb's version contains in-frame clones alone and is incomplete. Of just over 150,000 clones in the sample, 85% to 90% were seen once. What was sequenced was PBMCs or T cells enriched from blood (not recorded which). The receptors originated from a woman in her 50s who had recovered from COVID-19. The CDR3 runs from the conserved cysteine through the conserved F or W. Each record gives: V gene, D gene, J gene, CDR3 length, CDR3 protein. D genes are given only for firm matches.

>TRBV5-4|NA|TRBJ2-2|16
CASSLNPLVNTGELFF
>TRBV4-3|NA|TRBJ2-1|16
CASSQELLAVYNEQFF
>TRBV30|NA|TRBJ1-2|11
CAWRSGEGYTF
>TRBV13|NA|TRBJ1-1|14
CASSLEARGGEAFF
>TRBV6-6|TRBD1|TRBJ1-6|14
CASSPLGGQGTLHF
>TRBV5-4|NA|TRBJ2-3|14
CASSLTSSTDTQYF
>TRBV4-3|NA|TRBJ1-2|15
CASSPTDRQRGGYTF
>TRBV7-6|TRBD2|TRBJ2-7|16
CASSLTPSGSSYEQYF
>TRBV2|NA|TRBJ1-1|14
CASSEAWTGTEAFF
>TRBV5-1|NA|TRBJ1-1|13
CASSPRSERKAFF
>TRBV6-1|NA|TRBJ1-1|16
CASSGRQVILGTEAFF
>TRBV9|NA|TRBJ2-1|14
CASSVATGYNEQFF
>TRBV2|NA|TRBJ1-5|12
CATKGGMQPQHF
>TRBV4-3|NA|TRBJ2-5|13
CASSRWPQETQYF
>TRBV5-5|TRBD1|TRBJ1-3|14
CASSPGGSGNTIYF
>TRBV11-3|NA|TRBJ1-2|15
CASSPDSNPNYGYTF
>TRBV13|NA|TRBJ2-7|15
CASSLGVNPGYEQYF
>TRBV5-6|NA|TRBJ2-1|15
CASSWKAQAVGEQFF
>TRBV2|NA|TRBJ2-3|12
CASSVAWDTQYF
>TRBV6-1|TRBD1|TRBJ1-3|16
CASSAGQGSSGNTIYF
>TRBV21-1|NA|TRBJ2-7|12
CASILGSYEQYF
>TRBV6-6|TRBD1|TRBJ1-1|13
CASRDRGNTEAFF
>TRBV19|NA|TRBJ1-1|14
CASSIESGGSEAFF
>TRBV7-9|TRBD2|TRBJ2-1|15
CASSLVAGNNNEQFF
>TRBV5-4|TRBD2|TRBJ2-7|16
CASSLSGGGQAHEQYF
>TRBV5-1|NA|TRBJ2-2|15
CASSPRVIDTGELFF
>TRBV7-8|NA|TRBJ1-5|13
CASSLRPQVPQHF
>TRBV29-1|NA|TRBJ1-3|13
CSVARVAGNTIYF
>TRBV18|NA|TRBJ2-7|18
CASSTSPLGTRSSYEQYF
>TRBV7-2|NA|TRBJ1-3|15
CASSLPGFSGNTIYF
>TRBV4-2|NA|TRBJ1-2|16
CASSSKGLRAEYGYTF
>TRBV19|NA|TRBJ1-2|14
CASSPRQGIYGYTF
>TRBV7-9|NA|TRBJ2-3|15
CASSTDGVSTDTQYF
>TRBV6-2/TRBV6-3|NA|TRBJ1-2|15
CASSPTGSVNYGYTF
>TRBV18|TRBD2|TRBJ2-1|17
CASSPRISGGSYNEQFF
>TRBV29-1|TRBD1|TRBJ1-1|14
CSVIGQGKNTEAFF
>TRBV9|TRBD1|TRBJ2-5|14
CASSGGQGEETQYF
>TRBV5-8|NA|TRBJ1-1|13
CASTTRGATEAFF
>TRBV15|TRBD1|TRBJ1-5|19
CATSRAGQGFIFSNQPQHF
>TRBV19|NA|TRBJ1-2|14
CASGPGLINYGYTF
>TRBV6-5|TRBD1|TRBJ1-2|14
CASSPETGNYGYTF
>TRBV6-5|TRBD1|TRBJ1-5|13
CASNGQGNQPQHF
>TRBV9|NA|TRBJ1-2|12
CASSADSNGYTF
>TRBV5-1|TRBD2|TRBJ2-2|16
CASSRGGRTNTGELFF
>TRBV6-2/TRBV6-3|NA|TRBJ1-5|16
CASSYGRGGAGQPQHF
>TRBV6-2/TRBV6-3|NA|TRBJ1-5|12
CASSYPLQPQHF
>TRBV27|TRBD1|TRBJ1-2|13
CASSRTGQVGYTF
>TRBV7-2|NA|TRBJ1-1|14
CASSLGTANTEAFF
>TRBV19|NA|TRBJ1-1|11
CASRFLHGAFF
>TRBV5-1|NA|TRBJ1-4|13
CASSLDGDKKLFF
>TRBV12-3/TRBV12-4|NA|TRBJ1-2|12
CASRRTPDGYTF
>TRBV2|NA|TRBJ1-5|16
CASSEWEGLDNQPQHF
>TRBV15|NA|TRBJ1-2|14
CATSRPGGNYGYTF
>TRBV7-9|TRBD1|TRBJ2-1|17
CASSLAGTGQGVNEQFF
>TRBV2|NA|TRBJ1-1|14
CASSETAHRPVAFF
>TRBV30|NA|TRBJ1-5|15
CAWSVRTGGNQPQHF
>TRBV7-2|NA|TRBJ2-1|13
CASSSTPYNEQFF
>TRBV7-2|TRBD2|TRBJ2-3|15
CATIAGGSSTDTQYF
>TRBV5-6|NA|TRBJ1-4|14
CASREEGGGGKLFF
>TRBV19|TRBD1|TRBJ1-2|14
CASTPIHGQASYTF